The rows below give T cell receptor beta chains drawn from one sample of a study of vaccination and CD4 T cells after COVID-19. These receptors lack a known antigen. TCRdb passed the PCR reads through MiXCR, listing each CDR3 protein once. The data hold 8,000 or so distinct CDR3 sequences, with roughly 39% observed a single time. The sequenced sample consisted of CD4+ T cells from blood, cultured in vitro. The receptors derive from a human donor in good health. The CDR3 runs from the conserved cysteine through the conserved F or W. D genes are given only for firm matches. A clone size is listed for some rows: how often the clone was seen (once, few, many), or a class if it is expanded.

CDR3: CASRPYQETQYF
DNA: TGTGCCAGCAGACCTTACCAAGAGACCCAGTACTTC
D: .
J: TRBJ2-5
size: few
V: TRBV7-6

CDR3: CSAPRGGLNTEAFF
DNA: TGCAGTGCCCCTCGAGGGGGCCTGAACACTGAAGCTTTCTTT
D: TRBD1
J: TRBJ1-1
size: large
V: TRBV20-1

CDR3: CASSYEINQPQHF
DNA: TGTGCCAGCAGTTACGAGATTAATCAGCCCCAGCATTTT
D: .
J: TRBJ1-5
size: few
V: TRBV6-5

CDR3: CASSLFHRGLGGYTF
DNA: TGTGCCAGCAGTTTATTTCACAGGGGGCTTGGTGGCTACACCTTC
D: TRBD1
J: TRBJ1-2
size: .
V: TRBV28

CDR3: CASSIKQGGNSPLHF
DNA: TGTGCCAGTAGTATAAAGCAGGGTGGGAATTCACCCCTCCACTTT
D: .
J: TRBJ1-6
size: .
V: TRBV19

CDR3: CASSQSRGPYGYTF
DNA: TGCGCCAGCAGCCAAAGTCGGGGGCCCTATGGCTACACCTTC
D: .
J: TRBJ1-2
size: few
V: TRBV4-3

CDR3: CASSPIGLTYEQYF
DNA: TGTGCCAGCAGTCCTATTGGACTCACCTACGAGCAGTACTTC
D: .
J: TRBJ2-7
size: .
V: TRBV6-1

CDR3: CASRLTGTGKETQYF
DNA: TGTGCCAGTAGGTTAACCGGGACAGGAAAAGAGACCCAGTACTTC
D: TRBD1
J: TRBJ2-5
size: .
V: TRBV19

CDR3: CSAGTAETQYF
DNA: TGCAGCGCGGGGACAGCAGAGACCCAGTACTTC
D: TRBD1
J: TRBJ2-5
size: .
V: TRBV29-1

CDR3: CASSTPVGDTSYGYTF
DNA: TGTGCCAGCAGTACCCCGGTGGGGGACACAAGCTATGGCTACACCTTC
D: .
J: TRBJ1-2
size: few
V: TRBV25-1

CDR3: CASSIKTGKWSPHYF
DNA: TGTGCCAGCAGTATAAAGACAGGAAAATGGTCCCCGCATTATTTT
D: .
J: TRBJ2-3
size: few
V: TRBV6-2/TRBV6-3

CDR3: CASSPSGFTDTQYF
DNA: TGTGCCAGCAGCCCGAGCGGTTTCACAGATACGCAGTATTTT
D: .
J: TRBJ2-3
size: .
V: TRBV11-2

CDR3: CASSASSGASYEQYF
DNA: TGTGCCAGTAGTGCGTCATCGGGAGCCTCCTACGAGCAGTACTTC
D: .
J: TRBJ2-7
size: .
V: TRBV19

CDR3: CASRGPSFRQVSGNTIYF
DNA: TGTGCCAGCAGGGGCCCCTCGTTCCGACAGGTCTCTGGAAACACCATATATTTT
D: .
J: TRBJ1-3
size: large
V: TRBV6-1

CDR3: CASSYSLGQGPQPQHF
DNA: TGTGCCAGCAGTTACTCGCTAGGACAGGGCCCTCAGCCCCAGCATTTT
D: TRBD1
J: TRBJ1-5
size: few
V: TRBV6-5

CDR3: CSARGLAGVYEQYF
DNA: TGCAGTGCTAGAGGTCTAGCGGGAGTCTACGAGCAGTACTTC
D: TRBD2
J: TRBJ2-7
size: once
V: TRBV20-1

CDR3: CASSLAQRNTEAFF
DNA: TGTGCCAGCAGCTTAGCACAAAGGAACACTGAAGCTTTCTTT
D: .
J: TRBJ1-1
size: .
V: TRBV7-2

CDR3: CATSRWTEMNTEAFF
DNA: TGTGCCACCAGCAGATGGACAGAGATGAACACTGAAGCTTTCTTT
D: .
J: TRBJ1-1
size: few
V: TRBV15

CDR3: CASSDSYTTSKGRSYNSPLHF
DNA: TGTGCCAGCAGTGACTCGTATACAACCTCAAAAGGAAGGTCCTATAATTCACCCCTCCACTTT
D: .
J: TRBJ1-6
size: .
V: TRBV6-4

CDR3: CASSLGHGVAVSIEQFF
DNA: TGTGCCAGCAGCTTAGGCCACGGGGTAGCGGTCTCAATTGAGCAGTTCTTC
D: .
J: TRBJ2-1
size: .
V: TRBV7-2

CDR3: CASSLLREGEAFF
DNA: TGTGCCAGCAGCTTACTCCGGGAGGGTGAAGCTTTCTTT
D: .
J: TRBJ1-1
size: .
V: TRBV7-8

CDR3: CASSSKRGALAGELFF
DNA: TGTGCCAGCAGCTCAAAGCGGGGGGCATTAGCCGGGGAGCTGTTTTTT
D: TRBD2
J: TRBJ2-2
size: .
V: TRBV11-2

CDR3: CASSRGTFTGELFF
DNA: TGTGCCAGCAGCCGTGGGACATTTACCGGGGAGCTGTTTTTT
D: .
J: TRBJ2-2
size: .
V: TRBV7-9